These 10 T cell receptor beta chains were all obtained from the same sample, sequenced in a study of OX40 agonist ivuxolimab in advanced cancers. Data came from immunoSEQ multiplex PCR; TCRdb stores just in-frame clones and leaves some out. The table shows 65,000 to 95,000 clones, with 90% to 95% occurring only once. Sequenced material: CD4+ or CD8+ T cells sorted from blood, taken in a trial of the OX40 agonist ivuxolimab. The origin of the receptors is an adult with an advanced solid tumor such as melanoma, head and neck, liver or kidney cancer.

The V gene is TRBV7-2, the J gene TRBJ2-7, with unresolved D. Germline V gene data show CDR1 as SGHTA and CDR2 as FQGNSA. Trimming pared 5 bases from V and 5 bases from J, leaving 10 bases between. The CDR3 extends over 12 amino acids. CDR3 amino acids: CASSPPGNEQYF. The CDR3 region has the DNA TGTGCCAGCAGCCCCCCCGGTAACGAGCAGTACTTC.

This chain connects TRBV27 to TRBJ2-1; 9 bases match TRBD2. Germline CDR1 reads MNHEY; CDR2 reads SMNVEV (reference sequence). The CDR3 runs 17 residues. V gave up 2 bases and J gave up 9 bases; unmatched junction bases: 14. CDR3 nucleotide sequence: TGTGCCAGCAGTTTAGGCCCCGTAGCGGGAGTCTATGGTGAGCAGTTCTTC. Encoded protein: CASSLGPVAGVYGEQFF.

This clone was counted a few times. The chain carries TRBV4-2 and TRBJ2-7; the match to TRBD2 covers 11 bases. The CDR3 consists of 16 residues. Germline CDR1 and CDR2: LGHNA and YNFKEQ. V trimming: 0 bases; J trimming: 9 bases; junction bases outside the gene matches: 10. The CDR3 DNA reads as TGTGCCAGCAGCCAAGAAGGAGGGACTAGCGGCCTTGGGCAGTACTTC. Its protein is CASSQEGGTSGLGQYF.

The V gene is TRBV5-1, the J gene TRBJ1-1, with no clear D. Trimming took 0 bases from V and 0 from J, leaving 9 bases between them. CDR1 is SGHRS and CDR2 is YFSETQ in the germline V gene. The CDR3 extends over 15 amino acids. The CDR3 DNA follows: TGCGCCAGCAGCTTGGCCCCTGACCTGAACACTGAAGCTTTCTTT. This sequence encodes CASSLAPDLNTEAFF. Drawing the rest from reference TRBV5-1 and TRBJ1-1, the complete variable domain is KAGVTQTPRYLIKTRGQQVTLSCSPISGHRSVSWYQQTPGQGLQFLFEYFSETQRNKGNFPGRFSGRQFSNSRSEMNVSTLELGDSALYLCASSLAPDLNTEAFFGQGTRLTVV.

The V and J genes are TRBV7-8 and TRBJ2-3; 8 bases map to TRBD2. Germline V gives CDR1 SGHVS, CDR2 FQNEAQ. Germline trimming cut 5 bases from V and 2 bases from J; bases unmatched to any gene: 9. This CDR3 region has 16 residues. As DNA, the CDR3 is TGTGCCAGCAGCCCCCCCAGCGGGGGCTTCACAGATACGCAGTATTTT. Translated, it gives CASSPPSGGFTDTQYF.

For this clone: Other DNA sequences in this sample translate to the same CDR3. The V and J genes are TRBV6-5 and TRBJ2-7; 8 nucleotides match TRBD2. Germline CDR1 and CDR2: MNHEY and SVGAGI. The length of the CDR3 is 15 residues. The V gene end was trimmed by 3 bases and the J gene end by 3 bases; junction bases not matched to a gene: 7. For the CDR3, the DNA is TGTGCCAGCAGTTATAGAGCGGGAGCGTACTACGAGCAGTACTTC. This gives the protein CASSYRAGAYYEQYF.

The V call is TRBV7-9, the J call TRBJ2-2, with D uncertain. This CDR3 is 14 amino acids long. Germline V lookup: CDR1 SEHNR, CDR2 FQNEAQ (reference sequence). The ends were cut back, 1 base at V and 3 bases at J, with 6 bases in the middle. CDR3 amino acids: CASSLVVDTGELFF. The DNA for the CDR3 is TGTGCCAGCAGCTTAGTAGTGGACACCGGGGAGCTGTTTTTT. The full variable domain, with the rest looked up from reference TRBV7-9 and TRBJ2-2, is DTGVSQNPRHKITKRGQNVTFRCDPISEHNRLYWYRQTLGQGPEFLTYFQNEAQLEKSRLLSDRFSAERPKGSFSTLEIQRTEQGDSAMYLCASSLVVDTGELFFGEGSRLTVL.

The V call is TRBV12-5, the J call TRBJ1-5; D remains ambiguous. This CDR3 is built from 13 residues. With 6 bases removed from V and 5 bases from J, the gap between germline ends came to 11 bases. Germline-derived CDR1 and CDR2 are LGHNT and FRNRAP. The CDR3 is CASGNAGDQPQHF. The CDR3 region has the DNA TGTGCTAGTGGCAACGCGGGTGATCAGCCCCAGCATTTT. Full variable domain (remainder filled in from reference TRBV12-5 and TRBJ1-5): DARVTQTPRHKVTEMGQEVTMRCQPILGHNTVFWYRQTMMQGLELLAYFRNRAPLDDSGMPKDRFSAEMPDATLATLKIQPSEPRDSAVYFCASGNAGDQPQHFGDGTRLSIL.

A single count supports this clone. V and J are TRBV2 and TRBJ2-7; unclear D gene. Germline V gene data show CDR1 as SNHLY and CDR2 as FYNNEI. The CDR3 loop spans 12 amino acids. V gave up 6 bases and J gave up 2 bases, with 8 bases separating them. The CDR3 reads CASRHGTYEQYF. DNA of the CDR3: TGTGCCAGCAGGCACGGAACCTACGAGCAGTACTTC.

CDR3 sequence reads: CATSRAGVDEQFF. As DNA, the CDR3 is TGTGCCACCAGCAGAGCCGGGGTCGATGAGCAGTTCTTC. V is TRBV15 and J is TRBJ2-1; a possible D gene is TRBD2 (5 bases). Germline V lookup: CDR1 LNHNV, CDR2 YYDKDF (reference sequence). The CDR3 extends over 13 amino acids. The V end was cut by 1 base, the J end by 8 bases, with 9 bases between.